This T cell receptor beta chain is drawn from a study of blood T cell repertoires in COVID-19. Turning to the study itself: Samples came from the United States, Italy and Spain, spanning acute and convalescent COVID-19.

This clone appeared once. Original methodology: From reference gene primer amplification, estimates of nucleated cell counts were derived. Repertoires were generated with immunoSEQ multiplex PCR, while TCRdb's copy carries only in-frame clones and drops some. From that table come the V and J calls and clone size; the DNA was used to work out D and trimming. The sample carries under 60,000 clones, over 80% recorded once. The germline CDR1 and CDR2 sequences are MDHEN and SYDVKM. The CDR3 covers 14 residues. V was clipped by 3 bases and J by 3 bases, with 12 bases between them. The chain uses TRBV28 and TRBJ2-7; possibly TRBD2 for D (6 bases). Sequencing was carried out using peripheral blood. This TCR was sampled from a human donor with active COVID-19. The donor label of this sample is uncertain. The CDR3 DNA is TGTGCCAGCAGTTTCACTAGTAGCGGCTACGAGCAGTACTTC. Its translation is CASSFTSSGYEQYF.